The 17 T cell receptor beta chains below were found in one sample sequenced in a study of blood T cells in healthy people across ages (dated by TCRdb to 2015 to 2017). Library prep was done by 5' RACE. Instrument used: Illumina HiSeq 2500. The second PCR ran for roughly 6 to 11 cycles and used a J-beta primer mix along with a sample-barcoded 5' primer. TCRdb cleaned the public reads at Q25 with fastp, built clones with MiXCR and kept in-frame beta chains. Each CDR3 protein gets just one entry, which takes the most common genes and DNA from the rows behind it. Recorded for this sample are hundreds of thousands of distinct CDR3 sequences; approximately 39% of them occurred a single time. The ten largest clones represent 20% to 25% of the sample. Sample: blood. These receptors originate from a woman aged 60-75 years in good health.

The chain carries TRBV7-3 and TRBJ2-1, with D perhaps given as TRBD1 or TRBD2 (5 bases each). The CDR3 has 18 residues. Trimming cost V 1 base and J 0 bases, with 16 bases left between them. The germline CDR1 and CDR2 sequences are SGHTA and FQGTGA. The CDR3 loop is CASSLSVLAGSSYNEQFF. DNA of the CDR3: TGTGCCAGCAGCTTAAGTGTGCTGGCAGGGAGCTCCTACAATGAGCAGTTCTTC.

The chain couples TRBV20-1 to TRBJ2-1; a possible D gene is TRBD2 (6 bases). The CDR3 totals 17 residues. V lost 2 bases and J lost 0, with 17 bases in between. Germline lookup yields CDR1 DFQATT and CDR2 SNEGSKA (reference sequence). DNA of the CDR3: TGCAGTGCTAGACGCCCTAGCGAACTCCTCTCCTACAATGAGCAGTTCTTC. It encodes CSARRPSELLSYNEQFF.

In its sample, this clonotype was seen once. V and J are TRBV11-3 and TRBJ1-5; D uncertain. The germline gives CDR1 SGHNT, CDR2 YENEEA. V was pared by 0 bases and J by 5 bases, with 14 bases between. This CDR3 spans 16 amino acids. The CDR3, as DNA: TGTGCCAGCAGCTTAGATGGTTCCCTTCGGGATCAGCCCCAGCATTTT. Protein product: CASSLDGSLRDQPQHF.

The sample holds many counts of this clonotype. This chain joins TRBV10-3 and TRBJ2-7, with TRBD1 matching over 7 bases. Germline-derived CDR1 and CDR2 are ENHRY and SYGVKD. J gave up 4 bases and V 3 bases, and 9 bases lay outside the gene matches. This CDR3 comprises 15 residues. The CDR3, as DNA: TGTGCCATCAGTGACCAAGTCAGGGGACAGTACGAGCAGTACTTC. Translating gives CAISDQVRGQYEQYF.

The gene calls are TRBV7-2 and TRBJ2-1; 8 bases are a match to TRBD2. V lost 5 bases and J lost 0; bases outside the gene matches: 6. Germline assignment: CDR1 SGHTA and CDR2 FQGNSA. This CDR3 is 16 amino acids long. In nucleotides, the CDR3 is TGTGCCAGCAGCAAGGGACTAGGTGGCTCCTACAATGAGCAGTTCTTC. Amino acids: CASSKGLGGSYNEQFF.

V and J are TRBV20-1 and TRBJ1-2; maybe TRBD1 (6 bases). Between the trimmed V and J ends, which lost 5 bases and 6 bases, there was a span of 10 bases. This CDR3 comprises 11 residues. Germline-derived CDR1 and CDR2 are DFQATT and SNEGSKA (reference sequence). The chain's CDR3 is CSAWRQDGYTF. The CDR3 DNA reads as TGCAGTGCTTGGCGACAGGATGGCTACACCTTC.

J is TRBJ2-3 and V is TRBV6-6, with D maybe TRBD2 (6 bases). The CDR3 totals 15 residues. Germline V CDR1 and CDR2: MNHNY, SVGAGI (reference sequence). V lost 6 bases, J lost 4 bases, and 17 bases lay in between. The CDR3 DNA follows: TGTGCCAGCAGCCGGGACTTCGAGCCGTCAGATACGCAGTATTTT. Translation gives CASSRDFEPSDTQYF.

This sequence joins TRBV7-2 and TRBJ2-3, with 7 bases fitting TRBD1. V shed 5 bases, J shed 5 bases, and the junction held 7 bases outside the gene matches. CDR1 SGHTA and CDR2 FQGNSA come from the germline V gene. This CDR3 has 14 amino acids. CDR3 loop: CASSVDRAQDTQYF. In DNA form, the CDR3 reads TGTGCCAGCAGCGTAGACAGGGCCCAAGATACGCAGTATTTT.

This chain joins TRBV28 and TRBJ2-1; 9 nucleotides line up with TRBD2. Looked up from germline, CDR1 is MDHEN and CDR2 is SYDVKM. The J segment lost 15 bases and the V segment lost 7 bases, leaving 31 bases of the junction unmatched. The CDR3 loop spans 19 amino acids. The CDR3 DNA reads TGTGCCAGCACCTTAGCGGGAGAGGTCGTCGGTAGCTCCTACAATGGGCGGTTCTTC. As protein: CASTLAGEVVGSSYNGRFF.

The chain joins TRBV19 to TRBJ1-5; D is perhaps TRBD1 (5 bases). The CDR3 totals 14 residues. V was trimmed by 8 bases and J by 2 bases, leaving 13 bases between them. CDR1 LNHDA and CDR2 SQIVND come from the germline V gene (reference sequence). The CDR3 is CASEPGDGNQPQHF. As DNA, the CDR3 is TGTGCCAGTGAGCCGGGGGACGGCAATCAGCCCCAGCATTTT.

This chain links TRBV4-1 with TRBJ2-2; D is ambiguous. The CDR3 loop spans 13 amino acids. V dropped 0 bases and J dropped 7 bases, with 6 bases sitting between them. Germline lookup yields CDR1 MGHRA and CDR2 YSYEKL. The CDR3 is CASSQDYLGELFF. DNA for the CDR3: TGCGCCAGCAGCCAAGATTATCTCGGGGAGCTGTTTTTT.

The genes are TRBV6-5 and TRBJ2-2, with D possibly matching TRBD1 (6 bases). Germline V gene sequence: CDR1 MNHEY, CDR2 SVGAGI. V lost 5 bases, J lost 2 bases, and 15 bases lay in between. This CDR3 is 16 amino acids long. DNA for the CDR3: TGTGCCAGCAGTACTACCGGGACACTCAACACCGGGGAGCTGTTTTTT. Translating it yields CASSTTGTLNTGELFF.

This clonotype was detected only a few times. The chain uses TRBV5-5 and TRBJ2-3, with TRBD2 identical over 7 bases. The CDR3 contains 16 residues. The V gene's germline CDR1 is SGHKS and CDR2 YYEKEE (reference sequence). J gave up 2 bases and V 5 bases, and 11 bases lay outside the gene matches. This CDR3 is CASRKTGTTPTDTQYF. The CDR3 DNA sequence: TGTGCCAGCAGAAAAACCGGGACTACCCCCACAGATACGCAGTATTTT.

This clonotype was detected only a few times. The chain recombines TRBV9 with TRBJ2-3, with a possible D match to TRBD1 (6 bases). CDR1 and CDR2 from the germline V gene are SGDLS and YYNGEE. This CDR3 comprises 16 residues. Trimming removed 4 bases from V and 0 bases from J, with 15 bases in between. The CDR3 spells CASSPGDVFSTDTQYF. CDR3 DNA sequence: TGTGCCAGCAGCCCAGGGGACGTTTTTAGCACAGATACGCAGTATTTT.

This sequence joins TRBV3-1 and TRBJ2-5; possible D gene TRBD1, 6 bases. CDR1 and CDR2 from the germline V gene are LGHDT and YNNKEL (reference sequence). The CDR3 sequence is 16 residues long. V lost 0 bases, J lost 1 base, and 12 bases lay in between. CDR3 coding DNA: TGTGCCAGCAGCCAAGAAGGCAAAGGGGGCCAAGAGACCCAGTACTTC. Protein product: CASSQEGKGGQETQYF.

CDR3 DNA: TGTGCCAGCAGCTATCAACTAGCGGGAGATGTGGCCGGGGAGCTGTTTTTT. This codes for CASSYQLAGDVAGELFF. The chain combines TRBV9 with TRBJ2-2; TRBD2 agrees at 11 bases. With V trimmed by 4 bases and J by 6 bases, 11 bases remained unmatched. This CDR3 comprises 17 residues. The germline V gene has CDR1 SGDLS and CDR2 YYNGEE.

This clonotype was detected a few times. The CDR3, as DNA: TGTGCCAGCAGTTACGACGCTAGTAATGAGCAGTTCTTC. This codes for CASSYDASNEQFF. The genes are TRBV6-5 and TRBJ2-1, with D hard to call. Germline CDR1 and CDR2: MNHEY and SVGAGI. CDR3 size: 13 residues. V was trimmed by 2 bases and J by 7 bases, leaving 9 bases between them.